This T cell receptor beta chain stems from a study of preoperative IRX-2 immunotherapy in early breast cancer. TCRdb's table, derived via immunoSEQ multiplex PCR, lists solely in-frame clones and lacks some. The repertoire holds about 23,000 clones, with around 96% as singletons. Treatment of the sample: preoperative locoregional IRX-2 cytokine immunotherapy. Patients received preoperative, locoregional IRX-2 cytokine immunotherapy in a phase Ib study. CDR3 size: 12 residues. Trimming took off 2 bases at V and 1 base at J, with 2 bases between the two ends. Per the germline V gene, CDR1 is MNHNY and CDR2 is SVGAGI (reference sequence).

The TCR sequence derives from a human donor with breast cancer. The material was tumor tissue, obtained after IRX-2 immunotherapy. The rearrangement links TRBV6-6 to TRBJ2-5, with D unclear. In DNA, the CDR3 is TGTGCCAGCAGTTACGGCCAAGAGACCCAGTACTTC. Its protein product is CASSYGQETQYF.